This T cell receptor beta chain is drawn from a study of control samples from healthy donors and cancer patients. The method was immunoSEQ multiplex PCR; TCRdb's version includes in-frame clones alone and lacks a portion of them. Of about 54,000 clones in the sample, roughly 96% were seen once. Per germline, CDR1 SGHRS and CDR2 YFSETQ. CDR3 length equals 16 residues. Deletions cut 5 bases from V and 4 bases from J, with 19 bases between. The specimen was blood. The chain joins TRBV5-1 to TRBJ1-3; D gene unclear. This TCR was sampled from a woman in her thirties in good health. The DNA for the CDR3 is TGCGCCAGCAGACCCACTCTGAGCCTTGTGGGAAACACCATATATTTT. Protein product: CASRPTLSLVGNTIYF. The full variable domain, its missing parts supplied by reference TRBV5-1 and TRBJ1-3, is KAGVTQTPRYLIKTRGQQVTLSCSPISGHRSVSWYQQTPGQGLQFLFEYFSETQRNKGNFPGRFSGRQFSNSRSEMNVSTLELGDSALYLCASRPTLSLVGNTIYFGEGSWLTVV.